The text below deals with one T cell receptor (beta chain). Patients from Seattle were sampled longitudinally, starting during active infection. The data were obtained in a study of blood T cell repertoires in COVID-19. Study-level information: The United States, Italy and Spain were the sources of the acute and convalescent COVID-19 samples. T cells, B-cell-depleted T cells, or PBMCs provided the cDNA or gDNA that served as material.

V lost 1 base and J 3 bases, leaving 11 bases between the germline ends. The CDR3 extends over 14 amino acids. CDR1 SGHRS and CDR2 YFSETQ come from the germline V gene. Profiled with immunoSEQ multiplex PCR; TCRdb holds only in-frame clones, not every one. Seen here are approximately 75,000 clones, 86% observed once, and the top ten hold 5.5% to 7.5%. The sample comprised peripheral blood. This receptor was taken from a man older than 75 with COVID-19, enrolled during active disease. The V and J genes are TRBV5-1 and TRBJ2-7; D remains ambiguous. Here the CDR3 DNA reads TGCGCCAGCAGCTTGCAACCTTCGAGCTACGAGCAGTACTTC. Amino acids: CASSLQPSSYEQYF.